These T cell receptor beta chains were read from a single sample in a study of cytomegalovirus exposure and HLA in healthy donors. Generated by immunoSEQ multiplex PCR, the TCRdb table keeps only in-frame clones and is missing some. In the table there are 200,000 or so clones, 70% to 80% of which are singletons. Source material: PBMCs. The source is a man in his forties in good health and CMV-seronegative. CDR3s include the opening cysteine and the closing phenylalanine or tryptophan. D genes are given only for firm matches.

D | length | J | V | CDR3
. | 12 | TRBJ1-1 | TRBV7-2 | CASSSGAGEAFF
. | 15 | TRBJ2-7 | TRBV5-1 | CASSSTGGGRYEQYF
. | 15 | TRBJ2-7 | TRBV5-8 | CASSPEDGPIYEQYF
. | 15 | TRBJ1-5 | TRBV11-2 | CASSPTNSYNQPQHF
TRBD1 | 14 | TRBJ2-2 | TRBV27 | CASSARQGPGELFF
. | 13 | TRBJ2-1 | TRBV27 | CASRSGADNEQFF
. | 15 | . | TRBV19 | CASSIYPEQSYEQYF
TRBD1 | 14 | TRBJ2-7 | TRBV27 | CASSLGTVGYEQYF
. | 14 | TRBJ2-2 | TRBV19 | CASSLETNSERMFF
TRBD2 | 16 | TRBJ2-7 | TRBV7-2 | CASSPSGLAGEDEQYF
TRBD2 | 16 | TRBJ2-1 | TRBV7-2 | CASSLASGGSYNEQFF
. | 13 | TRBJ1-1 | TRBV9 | CASSVGRGSEAFF
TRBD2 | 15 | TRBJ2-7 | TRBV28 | CASSLFGRAGYEQYF
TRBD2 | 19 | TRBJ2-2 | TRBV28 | CASSLLAGGLYGNTGELFF
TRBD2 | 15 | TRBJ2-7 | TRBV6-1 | CASSYEREGPYEQYF
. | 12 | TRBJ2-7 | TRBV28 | CASTGQSYEQYF
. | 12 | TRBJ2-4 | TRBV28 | CASSVVKNIQYF
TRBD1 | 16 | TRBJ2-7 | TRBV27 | CASSDRAGQGVYEQYF
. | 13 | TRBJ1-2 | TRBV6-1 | CASSRGAVVGYTF
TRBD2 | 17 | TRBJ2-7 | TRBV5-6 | CASSFLQSGTSRFQQYF
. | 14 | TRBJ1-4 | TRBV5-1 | CASSPLGQREKLFF
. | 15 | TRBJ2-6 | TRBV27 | CASRGADRGANVLTF
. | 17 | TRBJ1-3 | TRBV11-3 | CASSLGGVVLTGNTIYF
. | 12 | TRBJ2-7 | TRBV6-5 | CASSQGHYEQYF
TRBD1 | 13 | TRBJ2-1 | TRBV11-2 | CASSLHRGREQFF
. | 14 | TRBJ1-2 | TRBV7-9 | CASSHPGVNYGYTF